This T cell receptor (beta chain) was sequenced during a study of blood T cell repertoires in COVID-19. For the study at large: Donors in the United States, Italy and Spain gave samples during acute or convalescent COVID-19.

The CDR3 contains 17 residues. In germline, CDR1 is SGHAT, CDR2 FQNNGV. Trimming shortened V by 1 base and J by 5 bases, and 20 bases separated the two germline ends. Clones were sequenced by immunoSEQ multiplex PCR, and TCRdb holds only the in-frame ones, with some missing. The sample yields 350,000 or so clones, roughly 86% seen once. The TCR comes from a woman in her 30s with COVID-19, enrolled during active disease. The chain couples TRBV11-2 to TRBJ2-5, with a tentative D call TRBD1 (6 bases). Source material: peripheral blood. CDR3 amino acids: CASSLVATGGVSETQYF. CDR3 sequence (DNA): TGTGCCAGCAGCTTAGTGGCGACAGGTGGGGTTTCTGAGACCCAGTACTTC. Drawing the rest from reference TRBV11-2 and TRBJ2-5, the complete variable domain is EAGVAQSPRYKIIEKRQSVAFWCNPISGHATLYWYQQILGQGPKLLIQFQNNGVVDDSQLPKDRFSAERLKGVDSTLKIQPAKLEDSAVYLCASSLVATGGVSETQYFGPGTRLLVL.